The sequence of this TCR beta chain was determined in a study of control samples from healthy donors and cancer patients. Generated by immunoSEQ multiplex PCR, the TCRdb table keeps only in-frame clones and is missing some. The top ten hold about a fifth of the sample, which has 93,000 or so clones, around nine tenths seen once. CDR3 length: 20 residues. After removal of 6 bases from V and 0 bases from J, the junction contained 15 bases not matched to a gene. The sequence was collected from a man between 60 and 75 years old with lung cancer. Sequenced: PBMCs. The V gene is TRBV23-1, the J gene TRBJ2-3; 13 positions agree with TRBD2. TRBV23-1 is recorded as an ORF, its role being uncertain. CDR3 nucleotide sequence: TGCGCCAGCAGCGGGGTCCGTGGACTAGCGGGGGCCCTTAGCACAGATACGCAGTATTTT. Its protein product is CASSGVRGLAGALSTDTQYF.